This TCR beta chain is from a study of tumor-infiltrating lymphocytes in primary liver carcinoma. Notes on the study in general: Pairs comparing tumor with adjacent tissue or blood overlapped less than pairs drawn from tumor regions.

On this clonotype: Its target is unknown. The junction departs from the called germline gene at one end, perhaps through a read error.

TCR beta cDNA was prepared out of approximately 470 ng total RNA by means of a constant-region primer. ARM-PCR, slightly modified, supplied the TCR beta libraries through three nested multiplex PCR rounds. MiXCR, run by TCRdb on the multiplex PCR reads, gives a single entry per CDR3 protein. The repertoire has about 310,000 distinct CDR3 sequences, roughly 60% of them found once; the top ten carry roughly 9%. It was unsorted whole blood that yielded blood RNA, and germline DNA was also extracted. This sequence originates from a man aged 35-49 years with primary liver carcinoma and hepatitis B virus infection. Sequencing used peripheral blood.

The CDR3 nucleotides are TGCGCCAGCAGTGGGGAAGCGGGAGGCAGCAATGAGCGGTTCTTC. Protein: CASSGEAGGSNERFF. The chain couples TRBV10-2 to TRBJ2-1, with TRBD2 identical over 9 bases. The CDR3 extends over 15 amino acids. Germline V gene lookup returns CDR1 WSHSY and CDR2 SAAADI.